The 3 T cell receptor beta chains given below trace back to one sample, sequenced in a study of T and B cells in COVID-19 patients. BIOMED2 TRB-A/B primer pools were used in multiplex TRB PCR. Each CDR3 protein is one row after TCRdb ran MiXCR on the multiplex PCR reads. The sample lists about 10,000 distinct CDR3 sequences; 25% to 30% were seen once. Each TRB amplification used roughly 220-550 ng of genomic DNA from blood. Sequenced sample: blood. The receptors come from a human donor who had recovered from COVID-19.

This clonotype was counted many times. The V call is TRBV30, the J call TRBJ1-5; 8 positions agree with TRBD1. The CDR3 consists of 15 residues. Trimming at V came to 7 bases and at J to 3 bases, leaving 11 bases not matched to a gene. From germline, CDR1 is GTSNPN and CDR2 SVGIG (reference sequence). The CDR3 spells CALHTGTGDNQPQHF. In DNA, the CDR3 is TGTGCCTTACATACCGGGACAGGAGACAATCAGCCCCAGCATTTT.

This clonotype has a single count. Just one base apart from a much larger clone, this may be a read error. The rearrangement links TRBV19 to TRBJ1-5; the D gene is possibly TRBD1 (6 bases). This CDR3 is built from 17 residues. Germline CDR1 is LNHDA and CDR2 is SQIVND (reference sequence). CDR3 bases: TGTGCCAGTAGTATAGGAGCCGGGGGCGCGATCCAACAGCCCAAGCATTTT. Residues: CASSIGAGGAIQQPKHF.

CDR3 protein: CASTDPNYGYTF. The CDR3 region has the DNA TGTGCCAGCACAGACCCTAACTATGGCTACACCTTC. The chain carries TRBV6-2 or TRBV6-3 and TRBJ1-2; D is unclear. The V gene lost 7 bases and the J gene lost 0 bases, with 6 bases spanning the gap. CDR1 is MNHEY, CDR2 SVGEGT, per germline. The CDR3 loop spans 12 amino acids.